Sequencing of this T cell receptor beta chain was carried out in a study of blood T cell repertoires in COVID-19. Across the study: COVID-19 samples from acute and convalescent phases originated in the United States, Italy and Spain. Sources were T cells, B-cell-depleted T cells, or PBMCs; the material itself was cDNA or gDNA.

The CDR3 is made up of 14 amino acids. V lost 0 bases, J lost 6 bases, and 13 bases lay in between. CDR1 is SGHDT and CDR2 is YYEEEE in the germline V gene. Assay: immunoSEQ multiplex PCR; the TCRdb copy retains only in-frame clones and omits some. The sample shows approximately 98,000 clones, over 80% of them seen only once. Sequences were obtained from peripheral blood. The chain employs TRBV5-6 and TRBJ2-7, with TRBD2 as a possible D gene (5 bases). This TCR was recovered from a man at least 80 years old with acute or convalescent COVID-19. The CDR3 sequence is CASSLGSSRGEQYF. The CDR3 DNA is TGTGCCAGCAGCTTGGGGTCTAGCCGAGGCGAGCAGTACTTC.